This T cell receptor (beta chain) was retrieved from a study of control samples from healthy donors and cancer patients. The table came from immunoSEQ multiplex PCR; TCRdb's copy has only in-frame clones and leaves some out. Among about 130,000 clones listed, approximately 94% were seen once. V was pared by 0 bases and J by 4 bases, with 16 bases between. The V gene's germline CDR1 is SGHDT and CDR2 YYEEEE. This CDR3 spans 17 amino acids. The sample consisted of blood. The source of this sequence is a man in his thirties or forties in good health. The chain employs TRBV5-6 and TRBJ1-4; D unresolved. CDR3 nucleotide sequence: TGTGCCAGCAGCTTGGCCCTCCGGGCGGCGGATAATGAAAAACTGTTTTTT. Protein: CASSLALRAADNEKLFF.